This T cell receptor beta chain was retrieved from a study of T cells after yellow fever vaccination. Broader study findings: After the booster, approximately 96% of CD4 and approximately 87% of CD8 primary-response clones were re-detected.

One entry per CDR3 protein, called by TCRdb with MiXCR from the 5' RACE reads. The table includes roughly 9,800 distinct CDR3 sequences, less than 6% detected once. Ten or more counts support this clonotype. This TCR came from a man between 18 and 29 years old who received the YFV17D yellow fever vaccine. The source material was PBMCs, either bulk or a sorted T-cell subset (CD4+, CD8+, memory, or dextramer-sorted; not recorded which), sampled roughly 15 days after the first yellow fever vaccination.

This CDR3 is CASSFTGVVSGNTIYF. Written as DNA, the CDR3 is TGTGCCAGCAGCTTTACAGGGGTCGTGTCTGGAAACACCATATATTTT. The chain carries TRBV7-2 and TRBJ1-3, with 7 bases identical to TRBD1. J gave up 1 base and V 3 bases, and 6 bases lay outside the gene matches. The CDR3 is 16 amino acids. Germline-derived CDR1 and CDR2 are SGHTA and FQGNSA.